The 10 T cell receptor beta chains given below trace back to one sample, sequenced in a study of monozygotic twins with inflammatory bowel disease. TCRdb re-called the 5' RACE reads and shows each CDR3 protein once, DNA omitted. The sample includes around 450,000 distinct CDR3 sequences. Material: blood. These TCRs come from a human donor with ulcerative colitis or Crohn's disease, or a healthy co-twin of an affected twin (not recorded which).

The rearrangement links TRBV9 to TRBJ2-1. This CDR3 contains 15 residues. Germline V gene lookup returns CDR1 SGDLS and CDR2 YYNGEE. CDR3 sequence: CASSPVDVEYNEQFF.

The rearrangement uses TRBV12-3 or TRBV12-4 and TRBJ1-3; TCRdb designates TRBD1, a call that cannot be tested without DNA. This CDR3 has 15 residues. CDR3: CASTLGGTSGNTIYF.

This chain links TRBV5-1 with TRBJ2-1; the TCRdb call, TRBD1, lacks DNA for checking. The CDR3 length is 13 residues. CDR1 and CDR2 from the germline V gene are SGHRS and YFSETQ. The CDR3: CASSTSLGGEQFF.

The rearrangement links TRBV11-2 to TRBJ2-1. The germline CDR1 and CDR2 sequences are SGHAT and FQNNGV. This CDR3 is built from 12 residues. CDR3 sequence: CASSLVGYEQFF. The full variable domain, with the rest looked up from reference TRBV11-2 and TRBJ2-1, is EAGVAQSPRYKIIEKRQSVAFWCNPISGHATLYWYQQILGQGPKLLIQFQNNGVVDDSQLPKDRFSAERLKGVDSTLKIQPAKLEDSAVYLCASSLVGYEQFFGPGTRLTVL.

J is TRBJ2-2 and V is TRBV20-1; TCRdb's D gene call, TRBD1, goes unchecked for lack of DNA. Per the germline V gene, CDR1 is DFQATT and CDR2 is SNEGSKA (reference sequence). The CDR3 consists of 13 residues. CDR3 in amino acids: CSAKDRGGGELFF.

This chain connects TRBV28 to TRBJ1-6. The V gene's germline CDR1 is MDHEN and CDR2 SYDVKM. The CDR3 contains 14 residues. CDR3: CASMGFNLNSPFHF.

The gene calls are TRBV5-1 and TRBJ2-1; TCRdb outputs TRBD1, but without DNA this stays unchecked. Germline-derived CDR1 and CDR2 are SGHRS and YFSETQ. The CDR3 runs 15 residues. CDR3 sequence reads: CASHQGVAPYNEQFF.

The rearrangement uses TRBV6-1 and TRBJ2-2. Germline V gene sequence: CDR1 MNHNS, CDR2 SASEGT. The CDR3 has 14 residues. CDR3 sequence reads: CASRETDGTGELFF.

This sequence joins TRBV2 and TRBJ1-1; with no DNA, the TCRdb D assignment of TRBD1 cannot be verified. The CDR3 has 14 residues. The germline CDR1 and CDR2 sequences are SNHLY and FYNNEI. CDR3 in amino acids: CASRQGHMNTEAFF.

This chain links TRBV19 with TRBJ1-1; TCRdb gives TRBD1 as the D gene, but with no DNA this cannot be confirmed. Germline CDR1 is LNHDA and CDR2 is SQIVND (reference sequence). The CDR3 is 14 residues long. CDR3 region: CASSIRAGSAEAFF.